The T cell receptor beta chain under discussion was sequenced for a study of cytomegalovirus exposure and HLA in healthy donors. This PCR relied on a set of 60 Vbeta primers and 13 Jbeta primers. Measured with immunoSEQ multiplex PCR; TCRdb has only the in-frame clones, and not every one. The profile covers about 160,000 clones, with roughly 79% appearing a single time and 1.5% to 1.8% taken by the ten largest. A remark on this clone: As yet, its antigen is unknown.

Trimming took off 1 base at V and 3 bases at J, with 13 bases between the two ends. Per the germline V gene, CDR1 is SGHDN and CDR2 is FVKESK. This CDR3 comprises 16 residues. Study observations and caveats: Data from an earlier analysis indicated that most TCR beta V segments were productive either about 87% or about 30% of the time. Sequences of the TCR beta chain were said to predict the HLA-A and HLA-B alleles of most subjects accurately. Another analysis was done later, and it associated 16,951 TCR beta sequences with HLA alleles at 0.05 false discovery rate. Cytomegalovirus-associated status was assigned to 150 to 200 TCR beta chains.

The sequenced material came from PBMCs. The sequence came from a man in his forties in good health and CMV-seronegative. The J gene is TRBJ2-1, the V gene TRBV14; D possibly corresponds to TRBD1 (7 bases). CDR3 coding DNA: TGTGCCAGCAGCCAAGCAGGGGGACTTTACTACAATGAGCAGTTCTTC. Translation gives CASSQAGGLYYNEQFF.